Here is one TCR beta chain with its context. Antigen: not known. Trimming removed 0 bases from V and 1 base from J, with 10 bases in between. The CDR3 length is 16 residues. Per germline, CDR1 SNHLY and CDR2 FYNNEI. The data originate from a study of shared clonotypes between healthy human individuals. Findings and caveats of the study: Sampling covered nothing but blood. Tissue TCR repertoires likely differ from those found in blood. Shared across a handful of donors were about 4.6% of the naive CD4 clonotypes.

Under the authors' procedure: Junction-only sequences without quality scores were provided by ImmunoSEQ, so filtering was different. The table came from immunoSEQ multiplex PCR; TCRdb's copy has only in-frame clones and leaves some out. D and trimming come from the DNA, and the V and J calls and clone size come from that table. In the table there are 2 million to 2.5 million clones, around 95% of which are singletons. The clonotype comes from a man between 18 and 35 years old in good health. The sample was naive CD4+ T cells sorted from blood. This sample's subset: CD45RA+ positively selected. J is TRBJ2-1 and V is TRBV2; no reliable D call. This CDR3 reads CASSEAGWVSYNEQFF. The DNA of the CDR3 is TGTGCCAGCAGTGAAGCGGGGTGGGTTTCCTACAATGAGCAGTTCTTC.